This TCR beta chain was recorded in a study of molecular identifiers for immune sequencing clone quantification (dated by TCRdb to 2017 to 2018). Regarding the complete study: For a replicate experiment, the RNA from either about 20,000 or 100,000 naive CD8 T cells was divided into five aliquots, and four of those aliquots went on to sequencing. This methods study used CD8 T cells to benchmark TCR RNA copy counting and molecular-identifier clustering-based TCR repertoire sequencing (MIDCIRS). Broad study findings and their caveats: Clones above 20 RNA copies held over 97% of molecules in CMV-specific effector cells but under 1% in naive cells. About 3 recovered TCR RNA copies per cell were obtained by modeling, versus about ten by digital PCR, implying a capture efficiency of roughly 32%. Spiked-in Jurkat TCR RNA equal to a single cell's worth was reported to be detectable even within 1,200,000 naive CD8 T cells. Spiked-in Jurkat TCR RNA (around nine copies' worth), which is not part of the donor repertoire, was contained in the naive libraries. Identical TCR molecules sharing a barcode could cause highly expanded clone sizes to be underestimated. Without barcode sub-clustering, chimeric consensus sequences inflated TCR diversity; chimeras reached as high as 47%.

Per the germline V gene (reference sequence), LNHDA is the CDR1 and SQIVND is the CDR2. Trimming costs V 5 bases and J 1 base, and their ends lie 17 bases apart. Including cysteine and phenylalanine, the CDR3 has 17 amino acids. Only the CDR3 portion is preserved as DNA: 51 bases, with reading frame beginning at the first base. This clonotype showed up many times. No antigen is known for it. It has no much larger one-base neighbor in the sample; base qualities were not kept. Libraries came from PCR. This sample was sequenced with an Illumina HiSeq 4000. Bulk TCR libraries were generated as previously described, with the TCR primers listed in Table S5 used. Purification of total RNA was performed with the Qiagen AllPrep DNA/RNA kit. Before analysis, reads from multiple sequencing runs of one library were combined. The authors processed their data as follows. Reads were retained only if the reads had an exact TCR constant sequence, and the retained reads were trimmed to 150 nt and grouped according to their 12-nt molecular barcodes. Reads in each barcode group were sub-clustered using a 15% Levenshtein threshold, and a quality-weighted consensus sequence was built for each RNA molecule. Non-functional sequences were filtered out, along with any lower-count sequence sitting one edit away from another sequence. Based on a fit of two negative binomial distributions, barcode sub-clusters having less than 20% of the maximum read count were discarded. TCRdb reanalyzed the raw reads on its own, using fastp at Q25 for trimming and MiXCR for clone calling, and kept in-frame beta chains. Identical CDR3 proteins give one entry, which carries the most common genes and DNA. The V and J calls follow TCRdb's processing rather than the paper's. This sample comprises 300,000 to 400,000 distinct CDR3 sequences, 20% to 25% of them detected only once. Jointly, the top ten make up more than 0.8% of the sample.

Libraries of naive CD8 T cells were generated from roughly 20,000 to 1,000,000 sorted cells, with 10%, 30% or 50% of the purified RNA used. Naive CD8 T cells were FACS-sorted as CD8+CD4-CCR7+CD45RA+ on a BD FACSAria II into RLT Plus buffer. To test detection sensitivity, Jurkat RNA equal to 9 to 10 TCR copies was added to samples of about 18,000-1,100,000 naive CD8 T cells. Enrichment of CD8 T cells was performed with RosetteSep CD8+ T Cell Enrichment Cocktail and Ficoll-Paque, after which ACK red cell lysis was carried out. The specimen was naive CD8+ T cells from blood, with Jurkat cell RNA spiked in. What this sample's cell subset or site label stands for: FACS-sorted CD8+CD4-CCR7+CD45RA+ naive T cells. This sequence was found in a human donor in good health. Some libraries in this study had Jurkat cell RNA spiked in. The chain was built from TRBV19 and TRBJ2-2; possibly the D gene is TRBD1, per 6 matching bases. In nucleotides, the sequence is TGTGCCAGTAGTGCACCAAGGACAGCAATGAACACCGGGGAGCTGTTTTTT. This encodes CASSAPRTAMNTGELFF.